The 31 T cell receptor beta chains listed next were all sequenced from one sample in a study of blood T cells in healthy people across ages. Primed by a sample-barcoded 5' primer and a J-beta primer mix, a second PCR proceeded for about 7 to 12 cycles. TCRdb used MiXCR to reprocess the 5' RACE reads, holding one entry per CDR3 protein. The sample contains around 870,000 distinct CDR3 sequences, under 35% of which appear only once. The sequencing sample was made of blood. These receptors were taken from a woman of 80 years or more in good health.

This clonotype was seen more than once but under ten times. A much larger clone sits a single nucleotide away, making a read error possible. This chain links TRBV1 with TRBJ2-1; the D segment call TRBD2 is taken from the table without a DNA check. TRBV1 is given as a pseudogene. The CDR3 totals 15 residues. Written as DNA, the CDR3 is TGCACCAGCAGCGACGGGACTAGCGGGGGCTATGAGCAGTTCTTC. It specifies CTSSDGTSGGYEQFF.

This clonotype was recorded many times. This sequence joins TRBV28 and TRBJ1-2, with unresolved D. The germline V and J ends were trimmed by 2 bases and 4 bases, with 8 bases remaining between them. CDR3 size: 13 residues. Per germline, CDR1 MDHEN and CDR2 SYDVKM. The CDR3 nucleotides are TGTGCCAGCAGTTTAGCCGCAGGCTATGGCTACACCTTC. Encoded protein: CASSLAAGYGYTF.

This clonotype showed up just a few times. This chain uses TRBV7-9 with TRBJ2-7, with TRBD2 matching over 10 bases. Germline V gene lookup returns CDR1 SEHNR and CDR2 FQNEAQ (reference sequence). V was clipped by 3 bases and J by 0 bases; unmatched bases: 5. CDR3 length equals 16 residues. The CDR3 spells CASSLTSGPSSYEQYF. The CDR3 region has the DNA TGTGCCAGCAGCTTGACTAGCGGGCCAAGCTCCTACGAGCAGTACTTC.

Remarks on this clonotype: This could be a read error, since a much larger clone is one nucleotide away. The genes are TRBV6-2 or TRBV6-3 and TRBJ2-6; a possible D gene is TRBD2 (6 bases). This CDR3 is built from 12 residues. Germline V gene sequence: CDR1 MNHEY, CDR2 SVGEGT. The CDR3, as DNA: TGTGCCAGCGGGACTGGGGCCAACGTCCCGACTTTC. This gives the protein CASGTGANVPTF.

The chain joins TRBV28 to TRBJ2-4; D possibly corresponds to TRBD1 (6 bases). Near its end, the DNA agrees better with TRBJ2-7, so the J call may be wrong. The CDR3 is 14 residues long. Germline-derived CDR1 and CDR2 are MDHEN and SYDVKM. The CDR3 DNA reads TGTGCCAGCAGTAAAACAGGGTTTTGGTACGAGCAGTACTTC. Translated: CASSKTGFWYEQYF.

This clonotype was counted ten times or more. The gene calls are TRBV20-1 and TRBJ2-5; tentatively, D is TRBD2 (5 bases). V gave up 5 bases and J gave up 0 bases, with 10 bases separating them. CDR3 length: 13 amino acids. CDR1 and CDR2 from the germline V gene are DFQATT and SNEGSKA (reference sequence). The CDR3: CSAEDSYQETQYF. The CDR3 nucleotides read TGCAGTGCTGAGGACTCGTACCAAGAGACCCAGTACTTC.

The chain carries TRBV2 and TRBJ2-6; D is perhaps TRBD1 or TRBD2 (5 bases each). The CDR3 totals 15 residues. CDR1 and CDR2 (germline): SNHLY, FYNNEI. V lost 11 bases and J lost 3, with 17 bases in between. The CDR3 DNA follows: TGTGCCTCGACGAGGGACGCCGGTGGGGCCAACGTCCTGACTTTC. Its translation: CASTRDAGGANVLTF.

This chain connects TRBV7-2 to TRBJ1-1, with 8 bases matching TRBD1. Germline V gives CDR1 SGHTA, CDR2 FQGNSA. With V trimmed by 2 bases and J by 3 bases, 8 bases remained unmatched. This CDR3 region has 16 residues. The CDR3 loop reads CASSLIQGAFDTEAFF. In DNA form, the CDR3 reads TGTGCCAGCAGCTTAATCCAGGGGGCATTTGACACTGAAGCTTTCTTT.

Ten or more counts support this clonotype. The chain employs TRBV11-2 and TRBJ1-2, with a tentative D call TRBD1 (6 bases). Trimming removed 4 bases at V and 4 bases at J, with 16 bases between. This CDR3 spans 15 amino acids. Germline-derived CDR1 and CDR2 are SGHAT and FQNNGV. The CDR3 DNA is TGTGCCAGCAGCTCAATGTCAGGGGCGATCTATGGCTACACCTTC. It is translated as CASSSMSGAIYGYTF.

A remark on this clonotype: It may be a read error: a sequence one base away is much more abundant. V is TRBV7-2 and J is TRBJ2-6; TRBD2 matches 10 bases. Germline values: CDR1 SGHTA, CDR2 FQGNSA. The CDR3 loop spans 16 amino acids. CDR3 in DNA: TGTGCCAGCAGCCCGAGCGGGGGGGCTGGGGCCAACGTCCGGACTTTC. It specifies CASSPSGGAGANVRTF.

This clonotype showed up just once. A much larger clone sits a single nucleotide away, making a read error possible. The J gene is TRBJ2-4, the V gene TRBV14; D is uncertain. This CDR3 contains 15 residues. The V end lost 2 bases, the J end lost 0 bases, and 8 bases lay between the germline ends. Germline CDR1 is SGHDN and CDR2 is FVKESK. The CDR3 DNA reads TGTGCCAGCAGCCAAAGTTCATTAGCCAAAAACATTCAGTACTTC. Translated, it gives CASSQSSLAKNIQYF.

This clonotype turned up a few times. This may stem from a read error, because a much larger clone lies one nucleotide away. The CDR3 DNA sequence: TGTGCCAGCAGGGGGATAGGGGATACTGAAGCTTTCTTT. This codes for CASRGIGDTEAFF. The chain carries TRBV6-5 and TRBJ1-1, with a tentative D call TRBD1 (5 bases). The V end was cut by 6 bases, the J end by 5 bases, with 13 bases between. CDR1 is MNHEY and CDR2 is SVGAGI in the germline V gene. This CDR3 contains 13 residues.

Concerning this clonotype: Sequence at one end of the junction differs from germline and may be a read error. The chain has TRBV2 and TRBJ1-5; TRBD1 aligns across 8 bases. CDR1 and CDR2 from the germline V gene are SNHLY and FYNNEI. This CDR3 contains 14 residues. For the CDR3, the DNA is TGTGCCAGCAGGGGACAGGTTAGCAATCGGCCCCAGCATTTT. It encodes CASRGQVSNRPQHF.

Turning to this clonotype: This could be a read error, since a much larger clone is one nucleotide away. The CDR3 protein is CAISEGRGLGERYF. In DNA, the CDR3 is TGTGCCATCAGTGAGGGCAGGGGGCTGGGCGAGCGGTACTTC. This sequence joins TRBV10-3 and TRBJ2-4; 8 bases are a match to TRBD1. CDR1 is ENHRY, CDR2 SYGVKD, per germline. V lost 2 bases and J lost 15; bases outside the gene matches: 12. CDR3 length: 14 amino acids.

About this clonotype itself: It may be a read error: a sequence one base away is much more abundant. The chain carries TRBV7-9 and TRBJ2-3; perhaps TRBD2 as D (6 bases). The germline gives CDR1 SEHNR, CDR2 FQNEAQ (reference sequence). There are 13 residues in the CDR3. The V end lost 10 bases, the J end lost 2 bases, and 13 bases lay between the germline ends. In DNA form, the CDR3 reads TGTGCCACATTGGGAGGAAACACAGATACGCAGTATTTT. It specifies CATLGGNTDTQYF.

The table lists this clonotype with many counts. This chain links TRBV6-5 with TRBJ1-6; 9 bases agree with TRBD1. Per the germline V gene, CDR1 is MNHEY and CDR2 is SVGAGI. Trimming took 7 bases from V and 9 from J; bases not matched to a gene: 1. CDR3 length: 12 amino acids. In DNA, the CDR3 is TGTGCCAGCACGACAGGGGGTTCACCCCTCCACTTT. Its translation is CASTTGGSPLHF.

The rearrangement uses TRBV7-9 and TRBJ1-1, with D perhaps TRBD1 (5 bases). V shed 5 bases and J shed 0 bases, with 13 bases lying between them. Germline CDR1 SEHNR, CDR2 FQNEAQ (reference sequence). This CDR3 is built from 15 residues. CDR3 loop: CASSRRQSMNTEAFF. The CDR3 nucleotides are TGTGCCAGCAGCCGGAGACAGAGCATGAACACTGAAGCTTTCTTT.

The chain couples TRBV5-1 to TRBJ2-3; D not resolved. The V end was cut by 1 base, the J end by 10 bases, with 16 bases between. Germline values: CDR1 SGHRS, CDR2 YFSETQ. CDR3 length: 14 residues. The CDR3 loop is CASSLHLAKDPQYF. The CDR3 DNA follows: TGCGCCAGCAGCTTGCACCTCGCTAAGGATCCGCAGTATTTT.

Many counts were recorded for this clonotype. This chain connects TRBV6-5 to TRBJ2-7, with 10 bases matching TRBD1. Germline V gives CDR1 MNHEY, CDR2 SVGAGI. The CDR3 is 16 amino acids. V shed 6 bases, J shed 1 base, and the junction held 9 bases outside the gene matches. DNA for the CDR3: TGTGCCAGCAGGGCCAAGGGACAGGGGATTTCCTACGAGCAGTACTTC. Its translation is CASRAKGQGISYEQYF.

DNA for the CDR3: TGTGCCAGCAGTCCACTAGGACTAGCGAGCGCAGATACGCAGTATTTT. Its protein is CASSPLGLASADTQYF. V gene TRBV6-2 or TRBV6-3 combines with J gene TRBJ2-3, with 9 bases fitting TRBD2. Germline values: CDR1 MNHEY, CDR2 SVGEGT. This CDR3 comprises 16 residues. Trimming took 5 bases from V and 4 from J; bases not matched to a gene: 10.

The rearrangement links TRBV12-3 or TRBV12-4 to TRBJ2-3; TRBD2 is a possible D gene (5 bases). Trimming took off 7 bases at V and 11 bases at J, with 28 bases between the two ends. CDR3 size: 16 residues. In DNA, the CDR3 is TGTGCCAGCAAAAGGAGAGACTTGGGGAGCACAGATGTGCAGTATTTT. It codes for CASKRRDLGSTDVQYF.

This clonotype was seen at least ten times. The gene calls are TRBV6-5 and TRBJ2-3; TRBD1 agrees at 8 bases. This CDR3 is built from 15 residues. Germline V gives CDR1 MNHEY, CDR2 SVGAGI. Trimming took 3 bases from V and 4 from J; bases not matched to a gene: 6. The CDR3 loop reads CASSYGTGHPDTQYF. The CDR3 DNA reads TGTGCCAGCAGTTATGGGACAGGCCACCCAGATACGCAGTATTTT.

The chain couples TRBV7-2 to TRBJ2-6; no firm D call. Trimming stripped 7 bases from V and 0 bases from J, with 10 bases between. The CDR3 spans 15 residues. Germline-derived CDR1 and CDR2 are SGHTA and FQGNSA. The CDR3 protein is CASTSMISGANVLTF. As DNA, the CDR3 is TGTGCCAGCACCTCTATGATCTCTGGGGCCAACGTCCTGACTTTC.

The V and J genes are TRBV20-1 and TRBJ1-5; TRBD1 is a possible D gene (6 bases). The CDR3 loop spans 13 amino acids. V gave up 6 bases and J gave up 7 bases, with 16 bases separating them. Germline CDR1 DFQATT, CDR2 SNEGSKA (reference sequence). The CDR3 DNA is TGCAGTGCCGCTAACAGGGCAGAACAGCCCCAGCATTTT. Its protein product is CSAANRAEQPQHF.

The J gene is TRBJ1-5, the V gene TRBV28; 10 nucleotides agree with TRBD1. Germline values: CDR1 MDHEN, CDR2 SYDVKM. V dropped 5 bases and J dropped 5; count of bases not matched to a gene: 12. CDR3 size: 17 residues. Here the CDR3 reads CASSPRQGATGYQPQHF. The CDR3, as DNA: TGTGCCAGCAGTCCAAGACAGGGGGCGACGGGGTATCAGCCCCAGCATTTT.

About this clonotype: A much larger clonotype is one base distant, so this may be a read error. The rearrangement links TRBV28 to TRBJ2-5; D might be TRBD1 (6 bases). Germline loops: CDR1 MDHEN, CDR2 SYDVKM. CDR3 length equals 16 residues. The CDR3 is CASSPPQGRKTETRYF. The CDR3 nucleotides are TGTGCCAGCAGTCCCCCACAGGGTAGAAAGACGGAGACCCGGTACTTC.

The J gene is TRBJ2-5, the V gene TRBV18; 8 positions agree with TRBD2. V was pared by 6 bases and J by 1 base, with 7 bases of the junction left unmatched. The germline V gene encodes CDR1 KGHSH and CDR2 LQKENI. The CDR3 is 15 residues long. In DNA, the CDR3 is TGTGCCAGCTCCCGCGAACTAGCGGCCCAAGAGACCCAGTACTTC. Amino acid sequence: CASSRELAAQETQYF.

The CDR3 DNA sequence: TGCAGTGCTAGAGATCTCACGCGTCTCACAGATACGCAGTATTTT. Its protein product is CSARDLTRLTDTQYF. The chain uses TRBV20-1 and TRBJ2-3, with D unresolved. The germline V and J ends were trimmed by 0 bases and 2 bases, with 12 bases remaining between them. Germline V gene data show CDR1 as DFQATT and CDR2 as SNEGSKA (reference sequence). This CDR3 comprises 15 residues.

The chain combines TRBV3-1 with TRBJ2-5; tentatively, D is TRBD1 or TRBD2 (5 bases each). The end of the DNA aligns better with TRBJ2-7, so the J call may be wrong. CDR3 size: 16 residues. Germline lookup yields CDR1 LGHDT and CDR2 YNNKEL (reference sequence). The CDR3: CASSTSGTSLGHEQYF. CDR3 bases: TGTGCCAGCAGCACCTCCGGGACCTCCTTGGGGCACGAGCAGTACTTC.

This chain uses TRBV4-2 with TRBJ2-7; 8 nucleotides line up with TRBD2. The CDR3 has 16 residues. V lost 3 bases to trimming and J lost 3 bases; unmatched junction nucleotides: 10. Per the germline V gene, CDR1 is LGHNA and CDR2 is YNFKEQ. CDR3: CASSHLTGTSDYEQYF. CDR3 nucleotide sequence: TGTGCCAGCAGCCATCTCACCGGGACTAGTGACTACGAGCAGTACTTC.

This clonotype was seen a single time. The CDR3 spells CASKPTGAQRGYTF. The CDR3 bases are TGCGCCAGCAAACCGACAGGGGCCCAACGTGGCTACACCTTC. The chain joins TRBV10-2 to TRBJ1-2; TRBD1 agrees at 8 bases. CDR3 length equals 14 residues. The junction had 11 bases not matched to a gene; V was cut back by 7 bases and J by 7 bases. Germline CDR1 is WSHSY and CDR2 is SAAADI.